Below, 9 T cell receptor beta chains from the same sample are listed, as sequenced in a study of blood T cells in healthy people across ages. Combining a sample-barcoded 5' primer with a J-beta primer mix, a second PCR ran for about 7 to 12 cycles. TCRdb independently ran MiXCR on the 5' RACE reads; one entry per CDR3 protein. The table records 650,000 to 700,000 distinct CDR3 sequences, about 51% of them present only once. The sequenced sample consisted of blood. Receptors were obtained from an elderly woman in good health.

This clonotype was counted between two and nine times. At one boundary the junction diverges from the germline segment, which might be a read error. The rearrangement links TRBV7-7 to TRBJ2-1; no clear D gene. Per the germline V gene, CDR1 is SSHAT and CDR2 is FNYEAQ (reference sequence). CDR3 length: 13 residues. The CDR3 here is CASSIGRQETQFF. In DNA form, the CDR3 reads TGTGCTAGCAGCATCGGACGGCAAGAGACCCAGTTCTTC.

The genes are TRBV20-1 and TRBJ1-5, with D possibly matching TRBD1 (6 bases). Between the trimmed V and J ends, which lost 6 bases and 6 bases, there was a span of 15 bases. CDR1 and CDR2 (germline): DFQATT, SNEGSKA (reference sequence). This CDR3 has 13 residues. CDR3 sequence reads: CSASRQGTQPQHF. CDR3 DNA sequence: TGCAGTGCGAGTCGGCAGGGGACTCAGCCCCAGCATTTT.

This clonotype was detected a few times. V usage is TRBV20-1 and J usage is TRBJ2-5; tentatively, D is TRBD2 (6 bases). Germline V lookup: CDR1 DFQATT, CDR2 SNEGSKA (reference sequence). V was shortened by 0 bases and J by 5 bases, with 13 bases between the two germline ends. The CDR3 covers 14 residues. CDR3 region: CSARDWGESETQYF. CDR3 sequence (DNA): TGCAGTGCTAGAGATTGGGGGGAGTCTGAGACCCAGTACTTC.

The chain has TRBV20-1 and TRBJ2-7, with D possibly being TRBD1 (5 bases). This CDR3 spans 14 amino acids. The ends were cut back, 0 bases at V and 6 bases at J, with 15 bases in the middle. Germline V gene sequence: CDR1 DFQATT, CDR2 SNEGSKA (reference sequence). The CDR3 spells CSAREPRAGGEQYF. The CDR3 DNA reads TGCAGTGCTAGAGAGCCCAGGGCAGGCGGCGAGCAGTACTTC.

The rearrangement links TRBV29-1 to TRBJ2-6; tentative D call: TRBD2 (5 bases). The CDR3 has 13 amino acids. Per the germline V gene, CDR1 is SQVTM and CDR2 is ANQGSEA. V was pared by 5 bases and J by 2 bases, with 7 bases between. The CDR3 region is CSVIGAGANVLTF. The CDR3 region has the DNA TGCAGCGTTATCGGGGCTGGGGCCAACGTCCTGACTTTC.

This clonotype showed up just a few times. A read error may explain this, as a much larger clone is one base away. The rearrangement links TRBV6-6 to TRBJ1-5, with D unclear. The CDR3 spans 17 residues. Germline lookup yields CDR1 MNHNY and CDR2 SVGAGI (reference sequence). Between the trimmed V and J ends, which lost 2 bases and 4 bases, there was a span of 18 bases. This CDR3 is CASSYLAVFRENQPQHF. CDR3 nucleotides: TGTGCCAGCAGTTACCTAGCCGTCTTCCGGGAAAATCAGCCCCAGCATTTT.

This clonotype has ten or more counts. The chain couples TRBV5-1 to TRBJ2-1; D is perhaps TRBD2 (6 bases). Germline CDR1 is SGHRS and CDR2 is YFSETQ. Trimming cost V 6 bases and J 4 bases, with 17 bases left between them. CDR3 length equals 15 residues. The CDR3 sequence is CASNTAGYKYNEQFF. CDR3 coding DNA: TGCGCCAGCAACACCGCGGGGTACAAGTACAATGAGCAGTTCTTC.

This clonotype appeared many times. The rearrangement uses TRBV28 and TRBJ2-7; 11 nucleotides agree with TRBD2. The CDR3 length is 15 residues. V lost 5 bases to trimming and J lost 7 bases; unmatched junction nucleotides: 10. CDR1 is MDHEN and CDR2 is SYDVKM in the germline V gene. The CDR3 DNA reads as TGTGCCAGCAGTCCACTAGCGGGAGAAGCTCGTGAGCAGTACTTC. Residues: CASSPLAGEAREQYF.

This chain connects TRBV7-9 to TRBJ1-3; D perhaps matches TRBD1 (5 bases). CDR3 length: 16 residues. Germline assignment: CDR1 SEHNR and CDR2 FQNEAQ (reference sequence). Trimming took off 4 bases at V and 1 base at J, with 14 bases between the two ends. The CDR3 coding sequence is TGTGCCAGCAGCTCAAATGCGGCAGGGTCTGGAAACACCATATATTTT. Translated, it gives CASSSNAAGSGNTIYF.